The rows below give T cell receptor beta chains drawn from one sample of a study of T cell changes during pregnancy in multiple sclerosis. Libraries were prepared by immunoSEQ multiplex PCR; TCRdb keeps only in-frame clonotypes and omits some of them. The sample yields tens of thousands of clones, 85% to 95% seen once. Sequenced here: CD8+ T cells from peripheral blood mononuclear cells, sampled before pregnancy. The receptors here all came from a female donor with multiple sclerosis, enrolled in a pregnancy study. The conserved cysteine and the conserved F or W are not part of the CDR3 here.

v_gene	j_gene	CDR3aa
TRBV28	TRBJ1-1	ASSLHRANTEAF
TRBV28	TRBJ1-1	ASSSIPHTGGSTEAF
TRBV30	TRBJ2-7	AWTEGRDRVGVQGYEQY
TRBV19	TRBJ1-1	ASSHSLGTDTEAF
TRBV28	TRBJ2-7	ASSFNRVTYEQY
TRBV5-5	TRBJ2-7	ASSVGTGSYEQY
TRBV30	TRBJ2-7	AWNPSGGAFDEQY
TRBV14	TRBJ2-3	ASSLAGAADTQY
TRBV27	TRBJ2-7	ASSPTGNEQY
TRBV29-1	TRBJ1-1	SVVGTGTSTEAF
TRBV2	TRBJ2-7	ASTQSYEQY
TRBV27	TRBJ2-7	ASSEINRAYEQY
TRBV5-4	TRBJ2-2	ASSLGTGMNTGELF
TRBV5-4	TRBJ2-7	ASSPTGTGLYEQY
TRBV19	TRBJ1-1	ASRVGDTEAF
TRBV28	TRBJ2-7	ASSFQIGQGADEQY
TRBV4-3	TRBJ1-6	ASSQGGRGDSPLH
TRBV27	TRBJ1-4	ASSLSFQGNEKLF
TRBV9	TRBJ2-1	ASSVEGQGYDEQF
TRBV7-9	TRBJ2-1	ASSPRDRGDNEQF
TRBV6-6	TRBJ2-1	ATHSGTVNEQF
TRBV28	TRBJ2-7	ASSLDRGYEQY
TRBV6-4	TRBJ2-2	ASREQGAGELF
TRBV27	TRBJ1-2	ASSYGQGQSYGYT
TRBV7-6	TRBJ2-1	ASSLGGGGYNEQF
TRBV5-1	TRBJ2-5	ASRDSGGPETQY
TRBV29-1	TRBJ2-7	SGLGTSGTYEQY
TRBV4-3	TRBJ2-7	ASSQGQGSYEQY
TRBV5-5	TRBJ2-7	ASSTTSGPYEQY